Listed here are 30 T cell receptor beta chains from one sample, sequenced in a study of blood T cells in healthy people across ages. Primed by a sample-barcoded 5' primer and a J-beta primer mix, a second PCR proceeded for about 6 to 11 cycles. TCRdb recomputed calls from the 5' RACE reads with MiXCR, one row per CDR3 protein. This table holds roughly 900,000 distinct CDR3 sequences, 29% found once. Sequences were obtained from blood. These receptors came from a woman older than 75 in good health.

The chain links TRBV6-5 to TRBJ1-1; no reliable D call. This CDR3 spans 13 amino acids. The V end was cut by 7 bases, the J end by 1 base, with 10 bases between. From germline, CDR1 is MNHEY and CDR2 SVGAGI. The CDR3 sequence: CASTRLENTEAFF. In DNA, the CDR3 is TGTGCCAGCACCCGCTTAGAGAACACTGAAGCTTTCTTT.

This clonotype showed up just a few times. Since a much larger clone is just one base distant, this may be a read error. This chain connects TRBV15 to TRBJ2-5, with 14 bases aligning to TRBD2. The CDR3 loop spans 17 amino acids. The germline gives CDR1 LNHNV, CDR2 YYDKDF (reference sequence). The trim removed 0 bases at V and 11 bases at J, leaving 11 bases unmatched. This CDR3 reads CATSRDPGLAGGNEQYF. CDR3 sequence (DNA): TGTGCCACCAGCAGAGATCCCGGACTAGCGGGAGGTAATGAGCAGTACTTC.

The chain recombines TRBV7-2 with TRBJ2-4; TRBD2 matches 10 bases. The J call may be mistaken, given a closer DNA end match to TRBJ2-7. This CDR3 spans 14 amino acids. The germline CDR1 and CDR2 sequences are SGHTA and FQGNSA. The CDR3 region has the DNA TGTGCCAGCAGCTTCGCTAGCGGGAGTTCCGAGCAGTACTTC. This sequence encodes CASSFASGSSEQYF.

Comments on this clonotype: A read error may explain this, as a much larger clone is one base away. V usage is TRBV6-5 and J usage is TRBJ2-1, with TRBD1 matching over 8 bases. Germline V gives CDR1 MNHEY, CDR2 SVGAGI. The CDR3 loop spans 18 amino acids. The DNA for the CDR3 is TGTGCCAACAGTTACTCTAATTTCGGGACAGGCCTTATCAATGAGCAGTTCTTC. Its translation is CANSYSNFGTGLINEQFF.

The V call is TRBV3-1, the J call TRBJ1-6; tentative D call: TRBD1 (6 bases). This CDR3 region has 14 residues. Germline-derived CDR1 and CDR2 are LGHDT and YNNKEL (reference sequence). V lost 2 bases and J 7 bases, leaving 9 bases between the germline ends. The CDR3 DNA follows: TGTGCCAGCAGCCAAACAGGGCGCAATTCACCCCTCCACTTT. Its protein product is CASSQTGRNSPLHF.

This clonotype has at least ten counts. CDR3 DNA: TGTGCCAGCAGTGAAACCGGGGTGGGGAGCAATCAGCCCCAGCATTTT. Its protein product is CASSETGVGSNQPQHF. The J gene is TRBJ1-5, the V gene TRBV25-1; D not resolved. V was clipped by 2 bases and J by 1 base, with 12 bases between them. This CDR3 is 16 amino acids long. Germline CDR1 MGHDK, CDR2 SYGVNS.

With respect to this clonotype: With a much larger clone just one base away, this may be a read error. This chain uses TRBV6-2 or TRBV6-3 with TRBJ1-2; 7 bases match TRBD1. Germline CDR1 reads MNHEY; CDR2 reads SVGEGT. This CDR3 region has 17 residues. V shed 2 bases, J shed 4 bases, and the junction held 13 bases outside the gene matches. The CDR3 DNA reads TGTGCCAGCAGTTACCCCTCGGAAGTCAGGGGGACCTATGGCTACACCTTC. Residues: CASSYPSEVRGTYGYTF.

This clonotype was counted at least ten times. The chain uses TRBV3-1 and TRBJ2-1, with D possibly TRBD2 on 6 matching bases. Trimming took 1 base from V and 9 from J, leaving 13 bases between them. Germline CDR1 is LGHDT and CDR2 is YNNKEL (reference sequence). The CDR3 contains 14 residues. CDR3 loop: CASSQGTSFSEQFF. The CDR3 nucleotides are TGTGCCAGCAGCCAAGGAACTAGCTTCTCTGAGCAGTTCTTC.

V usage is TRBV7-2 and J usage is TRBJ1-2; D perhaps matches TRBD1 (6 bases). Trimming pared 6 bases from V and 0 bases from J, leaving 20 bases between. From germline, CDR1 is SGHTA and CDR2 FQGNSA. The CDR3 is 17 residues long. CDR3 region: CASSLQSTGIANYGYTF. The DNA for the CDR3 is TGTGCCAGCAGTTTACAGTCGACAGGCATAGCTAACTATGGCTACACCTTC. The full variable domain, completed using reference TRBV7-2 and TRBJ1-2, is GAGVSQSPSNKVTEKGKDVELRCDPISGHTALYWYRQSLGQGLEFLIYFQGNSAPDKSGLPSDRFSAERTGGSVSTLTIQRTQQEDSAVYLCASSLQSTGIANYGYTFGSGTRLTVV.

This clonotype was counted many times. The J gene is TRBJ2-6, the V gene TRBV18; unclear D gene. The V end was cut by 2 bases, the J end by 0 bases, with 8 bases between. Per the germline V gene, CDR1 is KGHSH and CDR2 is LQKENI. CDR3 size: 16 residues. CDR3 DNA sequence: TGTGCCAGCTCACCAACACCGAACTCTGGGGCCAACGTCCTGACTTTC. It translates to CASSPTPNSGANVLTF. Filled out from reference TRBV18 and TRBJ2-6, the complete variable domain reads NAGVMQNPRHLVRRRGQEARLRCSPMKGHSHVYWYRQLPEEGLKFMVYLQKENIIDESGMPKERFSAEFPKEGPSILRIQQVVRGDSAAYFCASSPTPNSGANVLTFGAGSRLTVL.

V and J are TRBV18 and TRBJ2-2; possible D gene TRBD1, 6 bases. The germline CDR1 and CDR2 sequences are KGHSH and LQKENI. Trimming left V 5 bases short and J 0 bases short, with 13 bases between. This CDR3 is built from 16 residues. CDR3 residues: CASSTRQAANTGELFF. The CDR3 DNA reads TGTGCCAGCTCAACTAGACAGGCCGCGAACACCGGGGAGCTGTTTTTT.

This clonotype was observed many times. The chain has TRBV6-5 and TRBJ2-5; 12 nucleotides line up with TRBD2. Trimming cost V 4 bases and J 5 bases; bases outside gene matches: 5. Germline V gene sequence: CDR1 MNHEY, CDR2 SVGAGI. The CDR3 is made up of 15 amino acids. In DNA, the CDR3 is TGTGCCAGCAGTTCCCTAGCGGGGGGGCCTGAGACCCAGTACTTC. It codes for CASSSLAGGPETQYF.

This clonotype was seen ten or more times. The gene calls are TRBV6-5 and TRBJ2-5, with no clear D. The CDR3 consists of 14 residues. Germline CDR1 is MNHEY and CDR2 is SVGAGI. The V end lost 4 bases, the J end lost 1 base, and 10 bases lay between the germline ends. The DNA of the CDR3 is TGTGCCAGCAGTTCGCGGTTCCGCCAAGAGACCCAGTACTTC. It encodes CASSSRFRQETQYF.

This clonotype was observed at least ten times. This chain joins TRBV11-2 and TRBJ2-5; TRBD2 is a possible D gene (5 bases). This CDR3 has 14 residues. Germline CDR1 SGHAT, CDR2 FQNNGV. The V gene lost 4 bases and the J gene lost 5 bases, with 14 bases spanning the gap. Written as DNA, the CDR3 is TGTGCCAGCAGCTCCCCGGGGTCGATTGAGACCCAGTACTTC. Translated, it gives CASSSPGSIETQYF.

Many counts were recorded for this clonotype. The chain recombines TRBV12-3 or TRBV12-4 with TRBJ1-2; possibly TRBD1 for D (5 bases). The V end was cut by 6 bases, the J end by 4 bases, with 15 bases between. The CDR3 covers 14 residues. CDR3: CASSVGTSRYGYTF. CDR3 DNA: TGTGCCAGCAGCGTTGGGACCTCTCGCTATGGCTACACCTTC.

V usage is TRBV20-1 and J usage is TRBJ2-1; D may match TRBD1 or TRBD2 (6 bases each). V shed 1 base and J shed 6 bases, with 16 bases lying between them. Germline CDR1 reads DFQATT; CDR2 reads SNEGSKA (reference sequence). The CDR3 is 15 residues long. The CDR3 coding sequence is TGCAGTGCTAGAGTGCCCCTCACGGGGGCCAATGAGCAGTTCTTC. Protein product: CSARVPLTGANEQFF.

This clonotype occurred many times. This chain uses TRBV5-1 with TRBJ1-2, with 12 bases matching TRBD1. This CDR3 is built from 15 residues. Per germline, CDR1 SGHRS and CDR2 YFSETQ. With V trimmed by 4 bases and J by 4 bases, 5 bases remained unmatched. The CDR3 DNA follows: TGCGCCAGCAGCGGGACAGGGGGCGTTATCTATGGCTACACCTTC. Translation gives CASSGTGGVIYGYTF.

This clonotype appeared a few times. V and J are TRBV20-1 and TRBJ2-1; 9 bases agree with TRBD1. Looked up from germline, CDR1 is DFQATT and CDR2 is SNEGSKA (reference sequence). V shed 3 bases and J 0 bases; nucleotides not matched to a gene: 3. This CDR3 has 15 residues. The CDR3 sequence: CSARGTGRSYNEQFF. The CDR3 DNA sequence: TGCAGTGCTAGGGGGACAGGGCGCTCCTACAATGAGCAGTTCTTC.

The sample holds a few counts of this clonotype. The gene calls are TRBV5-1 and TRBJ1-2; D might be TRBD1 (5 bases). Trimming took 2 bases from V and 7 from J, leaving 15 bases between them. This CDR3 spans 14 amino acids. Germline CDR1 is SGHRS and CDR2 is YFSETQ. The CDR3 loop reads CASSLGSPGAGYTF. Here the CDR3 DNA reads TGCGCCAGCAGCTTAGGGTCGCCCGGGGCTGGCTACACCTTC.

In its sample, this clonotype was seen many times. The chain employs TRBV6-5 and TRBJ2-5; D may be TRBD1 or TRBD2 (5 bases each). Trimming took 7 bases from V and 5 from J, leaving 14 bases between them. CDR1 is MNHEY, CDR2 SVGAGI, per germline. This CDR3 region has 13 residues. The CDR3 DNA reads TGTGCCAGCATGTCTCTGGGACGGGAGACCCAGTACTTC. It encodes CASMSLGRETQYF.

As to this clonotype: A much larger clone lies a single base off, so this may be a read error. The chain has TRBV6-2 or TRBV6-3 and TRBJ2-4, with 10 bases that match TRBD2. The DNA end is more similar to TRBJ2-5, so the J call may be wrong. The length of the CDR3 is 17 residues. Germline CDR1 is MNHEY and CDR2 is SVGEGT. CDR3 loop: CASRPIWSGGGGETQYF. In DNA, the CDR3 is TGTGCCAGCAGACCTATATGGAGCGGGGGGGGCGGAGAGACCCAGTACTTC.

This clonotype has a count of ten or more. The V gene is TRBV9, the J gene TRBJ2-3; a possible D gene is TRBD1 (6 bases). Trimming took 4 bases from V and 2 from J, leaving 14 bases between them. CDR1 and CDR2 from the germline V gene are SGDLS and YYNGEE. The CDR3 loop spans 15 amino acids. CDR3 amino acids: CASSSGQPTTDTQYF. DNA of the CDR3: TGTGCCAGCAGCTCCGGACAGCCGACCACAGATACGCAGTATTTT.

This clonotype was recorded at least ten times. CDR3 protein: CASSSSGTGGYGYTF. DNA for the CDR3: TGTGCCAGCAGTTCTTCCGGGACAGGGGGCTATGGCTACACCTTC. This chain joins TRBV12-3 or TRBV12-4 and TRBJ1-2; 11 bases agree with TRBD1. The CDR3 is 15 amino acids. V lost 4 bases and J lost 4; bases outside the gene matches: 5.

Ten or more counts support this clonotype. DNA of the CDR3: TGTGCCAGCTCACCACTCCGACAGGCGGGGACTTACAATGAGCAGTTCTTC. Translation: CASSPLRQAGTYNEQFF. This rearrangement joins TRBV18 to TRBJ2-1; D assignment may be TRBD1 or TRBD2 (6 bases each). The length of the CDR3 is 17 residues. Germline V CDR1 and CDR2: KGHSH, LQKENI. With 1 base removed from V and 4 bases from J, the gap between germline ends came to 17 bases.

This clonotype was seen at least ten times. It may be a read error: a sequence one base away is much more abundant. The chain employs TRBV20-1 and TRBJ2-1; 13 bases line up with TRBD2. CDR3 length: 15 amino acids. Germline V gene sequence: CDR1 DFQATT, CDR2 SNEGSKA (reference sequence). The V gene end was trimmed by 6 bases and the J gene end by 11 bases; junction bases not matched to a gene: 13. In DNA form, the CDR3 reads TGCAGTGCCCTAACTAGCGGGGGGGCCGGGCCAAAGCAGTTCTTC. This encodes CSALTSGGAGPKQFF.

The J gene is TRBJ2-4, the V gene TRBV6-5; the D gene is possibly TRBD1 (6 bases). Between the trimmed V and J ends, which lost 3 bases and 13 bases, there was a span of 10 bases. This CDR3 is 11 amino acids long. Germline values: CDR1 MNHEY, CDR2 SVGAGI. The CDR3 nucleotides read TGTGCCAGCAGTTATAGGGGGAAGCAGTACTTC. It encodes CASSYRGKQYF.

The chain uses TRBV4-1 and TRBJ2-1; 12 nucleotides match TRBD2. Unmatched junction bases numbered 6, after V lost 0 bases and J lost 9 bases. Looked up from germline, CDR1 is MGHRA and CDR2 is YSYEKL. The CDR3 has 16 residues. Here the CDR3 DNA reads TGCGCCAGCAGCCAAGAAGCGACTAGCGGGGGCGGTGAGCAGTTCTTC. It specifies CASSQEATSGGGEQFF.

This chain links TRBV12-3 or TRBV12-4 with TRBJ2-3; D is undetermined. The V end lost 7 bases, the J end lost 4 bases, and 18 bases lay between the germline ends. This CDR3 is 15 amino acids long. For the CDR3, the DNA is TGTGCCAGCAACGTCGACGGAGTGGGTCCAGATACGCAGTATTTT. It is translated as CASNVDGVGPDTQYF.

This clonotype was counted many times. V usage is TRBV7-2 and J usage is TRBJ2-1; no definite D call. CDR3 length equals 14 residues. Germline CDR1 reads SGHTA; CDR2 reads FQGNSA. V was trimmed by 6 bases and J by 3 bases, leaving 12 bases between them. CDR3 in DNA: TGTGCCAGCAGAGGAACGTCTAACTACAATGAGCAGTTCTTC. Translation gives CASRGTSNYNEQFF.

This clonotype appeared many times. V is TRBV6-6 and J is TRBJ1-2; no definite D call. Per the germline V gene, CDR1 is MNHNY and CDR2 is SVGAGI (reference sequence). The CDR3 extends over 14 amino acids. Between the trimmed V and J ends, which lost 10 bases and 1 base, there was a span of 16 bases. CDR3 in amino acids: CATLTSPLNYGYTF. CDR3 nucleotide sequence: TGTGCCACCCTAACGTCACCTCTTAACTATGGCTACACCTTC.